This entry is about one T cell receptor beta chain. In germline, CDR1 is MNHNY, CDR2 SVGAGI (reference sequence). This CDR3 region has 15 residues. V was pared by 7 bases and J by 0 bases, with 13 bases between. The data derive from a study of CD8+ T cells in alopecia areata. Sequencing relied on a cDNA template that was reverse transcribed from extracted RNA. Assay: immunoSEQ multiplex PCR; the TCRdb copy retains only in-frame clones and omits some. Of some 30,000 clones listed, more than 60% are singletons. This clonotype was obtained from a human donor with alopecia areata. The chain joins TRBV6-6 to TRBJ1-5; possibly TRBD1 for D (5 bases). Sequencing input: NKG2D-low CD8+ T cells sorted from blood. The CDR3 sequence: CASMMWGDSNQPQHF. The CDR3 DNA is TGTGCCAGCATGATGTGGGGGGATAGCAATCAGCCCCAGCATTTT.